This is a list of T cell receptor beta chains from one sample in a study of blood T cell repertoires in COVID-19. Sequenced by immunoSEQ multiplex PCR; TCRdb stores in-frame clones only, minus some. Of roughly 280,000 clones listed, 90% are singletons. Material for sequencing was PBMCs or T cells enriched from blood (not recorded which). The receptors were gathered from a woman aged 25-40 years with acute COVID-19. CDR3s include the opening cysteine and the closing phenylalanine or tryptophan. Fields, in order: J gene, V gene, CDR3 protein.

TRBJ2-1 | TRBV5-1 | CASSLGLAYEQFF
TRBJ2-3 | TRBV7-9 | CASSFGGPPTDTQYF
TRBJ1-5 | TRBV6-5 | CASRIQGASNQPQHF
TRBJ2-1 | TRBV24-1 | CATSDGGAEGSLYEQFF
TRBJ1-1 | TRBV19 | CASSMSGQGRPEAFF
TRBJ2-1 | TRBV2 | CASSAGNEQFF
TRBJ2-2 | TRBV10-3 | CAIGTSGRAVTGELFF
TRBJ1-5 | TRBV19 | CASSIEGAGNQPQHF
TRBJ2-3 | TRBV11-3 | CASSSRTEGDTDTQYF
TRBJ2-7 | TRBV5-1 | CASRNGLAGGTYEQYF
TRBJ1-1 | TRBV5-1 | CASSSDRPTDEAFF
TRBJ1-1 | TRBV19 | CATQRPGSTEAFF
TRBJ2-1 | TRBV27 | CASARGGRYNEQFF
TRBJ1-2 | TRBV28 | CASRPQGADYGYTF
TRBJ1-2 | TRBV13 | CASSLGQDGYTF
TRBJ2-7 | TRBV28 | CASSSGQGLSYEQYF
TRBJ2-1 | TRBV24-1 | CATSDPPGQGVGYNEQFF
TRBJ2-7 | TRBV5-5 | CASSLTLTGAANEQYF
TRBJ1-2 | TRBV18 | CASSPDLQGLYGYTF
TRBJ2-6 | TRBV27 | CASSGGQGIPGANVLTF
TRBJ2-3 | TRBV27 | CASSLSAGVGSDTQYF
TRBJ1-6 | TRBV4-1 | CASRRGQGSSYNSPLHF
TRBJ2-7 | TRBV28 | CASSLFLRPSGRYSSYEQYF
TRBJ2-1 | TRBV6-5 | CASKDRVGNEQFF
TRBJ2-7 | TRBV19 | CASSIVETSRRTEQYF
TRBJ2-1 | TRBV19 | CASSSSGTSGSDEQFF
TRBJ2-1 | TRBV28 | CASSSAGTSSYNEQFF
TRBJ2-6 | TRBV9 | CASSWQSTGANVLTF
TRBJ2-5 | TRBV12-3/TRBV12-4 | CASRGWEGETQYF
TRBJ2-3 | TRBV27 | CASSSYSDEKDTQYF
TRBJ1-5 | TRBV11-1 | CASSTDRGYQPQHF
TRBJ2-1 | TRBV9 | CASSVDGTGYNEQFF
TRBJ2-7 | TRBV2 | CASSELAGPYEQYF
TRBJ1-1 | TRBV18 | CASSGRGNTEAFF
TRBJ1-5 | TRBV2 | CASSGQGANQPQHF
TRBJ2-3 | TRBV4-1 | CASSQVPSGLPVGVGDTQYF
TRBJ2-4 | TRBV5-1 | CASSLVLAGAKNIQYF
TRBJ1-5 | TRBV18 | CASSPFGTGDQPQHF
TRBJ2-3 | TRBV5-6 | CASRELDRPLDTQYF
TRBJ1-2 | TRBV5-4 | CASSLSLGQGARGGYTF
TRBJ1-1 | TRBV27 | CASSLYSNTEAFF
TRBJ2-5 | TRBV11-2 | CASSLKVAGVMGQETQYF
TRBJ1-2 | TRBV21-1 | CASSKAGRGDGYTF
TRBJ2-4 | TRBV7-9 | CASSVRGQLAKNIQYF
TRBJ2-7 | TRBV29-1 | CSARVLAGMYYEQYF
TRBJ1-1 | TRBV28 | CASPPGQGQRYTEAFF
TRBJ1-2 | TRBV15 | CATSRENLGQGPYGYTF
TRBJ1-2 | TRBV15 | CATSRDKADYGYTF
TRBJ2-7 | TRBV11-2 | CASSLEGTSGEGYEQYF
TRBJ2-2 | TRBV3-1/TRBV3-2 | CASSQELAGMRAAGELFF
TRBJ1-5 | TRBV28 | CASSPLGGGNQPQHF
TRBJ1-2 | TRBV28 | CASSPTRQIPYGYTF
TRBJ2-7 | TRBV27 | CASSSQTGGDRYEQYF
TRBJ1-5 | TRBV21-1 | CASKGTGVEINQPQHF
TRBJ1-2 | TRBV4-3 | CASSQAAGLNYGYTF
TRBJ2-3 | TRBV11-1 | CASSPLGGISTDTQYF
TRBJ2-1 | TRBV27 | CASRLPTSDEQFF